This T cell receptor beta chain was captured in a study of vaccination and CD4 T cells after COVID-19. Cultured CD4+ T cell DNA underwent sequencing with the Oncomine TCR Beta short-read assay. TCRdb reprocessed the PCR reads with MiXCR, giving one entry per CDR3 protein. The data show 20,000 to 25,000 distinct CDR3 sequences, 45% to 60% seen once. Looked up from germline, CDR1 is DFQATT and CDR2 is SNEGSKA (reference sequence). J lost 5 bases, V lost 1 base, and 7 bases had no gene match. The length of the CDR3 is 14 residues. Notes on this clonotype: The antigen remains unidentified.

Treatment: approximately 9-day PBMC culture with coronavirus spike peptide pools or control peptides (ViraFEST assay). Specimen: CD4+ T cells from blood, cultured in vitro. This rearrangement joins TRBV20-1 to TRBJ1-1; 7 bases align to TRBD1. The clonotype originates from a human donor who had recovered from COVID-19. The chain's CDR3 is CSARVATGRTEAFF. The CDR3 nucleotides read TGCAGTGCTAGAGTCGCGACAGGGAGGACTGAAGCTTTCTTT.